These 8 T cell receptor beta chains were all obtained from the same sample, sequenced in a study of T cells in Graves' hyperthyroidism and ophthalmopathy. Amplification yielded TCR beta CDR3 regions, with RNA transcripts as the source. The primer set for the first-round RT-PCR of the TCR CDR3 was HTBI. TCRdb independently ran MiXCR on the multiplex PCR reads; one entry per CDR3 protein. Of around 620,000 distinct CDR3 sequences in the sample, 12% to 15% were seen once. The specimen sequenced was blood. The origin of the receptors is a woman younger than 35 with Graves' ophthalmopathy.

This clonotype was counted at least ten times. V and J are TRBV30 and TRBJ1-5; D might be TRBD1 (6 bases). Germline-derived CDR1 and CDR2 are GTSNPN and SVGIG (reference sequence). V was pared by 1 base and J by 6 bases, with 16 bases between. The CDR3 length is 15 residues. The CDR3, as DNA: TGTGCCTGGAGTGGTACACTCGGGGGCGGTCAGCCCCAGCATTTT. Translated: CAWSGTLGGGQPQHF. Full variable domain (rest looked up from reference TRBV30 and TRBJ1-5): SQTIHQWPATLVQPVGSPLSLECTVEGTSNPNLYWYRQAAGRGLQLLFYSVGIGQISSEVPQNLSASRPQDRQFILSSKKLLLSDSGFYLCAWSGTLGGGQPQHFGDGTRLSIL.

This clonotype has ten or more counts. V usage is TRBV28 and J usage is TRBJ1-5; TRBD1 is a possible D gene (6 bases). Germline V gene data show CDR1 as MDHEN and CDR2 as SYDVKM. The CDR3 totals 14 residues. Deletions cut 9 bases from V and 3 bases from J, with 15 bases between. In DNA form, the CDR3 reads TGTGCCAGTGGGGATCGACAGGACAATCAGCCCCAGCATTTT. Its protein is CASGDRQDNQPQHF.

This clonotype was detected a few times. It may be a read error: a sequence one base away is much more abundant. CDR3 region: CAWSVQGAGGQYF. The CDR3 DNA sequence: TGTGCCTGGAGTGTACAGGGGGCTGGCGGGCAGTACTTC. This chain links TRBV30 with TRBJ2-7; the match to TRBD1 covers 9 bases. The CDR3 has 13 amino acids. Germline CDR1 reads GTSNPN; CDR2 reads SVGIG (reference sequence). Trimming cost V 0 bases and J 9 bases; bases outside gene matches: 6.

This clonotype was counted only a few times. The chain's CDR3 is CASSLALADTGELFF. The DNA of the CDR3 is TGTGCCAGCAGCTTAGCTTTAGCGGACACCGGGGAGCTGTTTTTT. The chain combines TRBV7-6 with TRBJ2-2, with D possibly being TRBD2 (6 bases). Germline V gene lookup returns CDR1 SGHVS and CDR2 FNYEAQ. The CDR3 has 15 amino acids. The V gene lost 0 bases and the J gene lost 3 bases, with 8 bases spanning the gap. Full variable domain (remainder filled in from reference TRBV7-6 and TRBJ2-2): GAGVSQSPRYKVTKRGQDVALRCDPISGHVSLYWYRQALGQGPEFLTYFNYEAQQDKSGLPNDRFSAERPEGSISTLTIQRTEQRDSAMYRCASSLALADTGELFFGEGSRLTVL.

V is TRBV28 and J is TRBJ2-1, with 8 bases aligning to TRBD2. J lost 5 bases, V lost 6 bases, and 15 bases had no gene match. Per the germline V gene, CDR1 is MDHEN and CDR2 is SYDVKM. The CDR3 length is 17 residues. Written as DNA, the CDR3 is TGTGCCAGCAGGGTGGGGAGTAGCGGGACGAGTAACAATGAGCAGTTCTTC. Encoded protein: CASRVGSSGTSNNEQFF.

CDR3 sequence reads: CASSLAWDSFSGNTIYF. CDR3 DNA: TGTGCCAGCAGCTTAGCGTGGGACAGCTTCTCTGGAAACACCATATATTTT. V and J are TRBV7-9 and TRBJ1-3; TRBD1 matches at 7 bases. This CDR3 is 17 amino acids long. Trimming removed 0 bases from V and 0 bases from J; junction bases left unmatched: 5. CDR1 and CDR2 from the germline V gene are SEHNR and FQNEAQ (reference sequence).

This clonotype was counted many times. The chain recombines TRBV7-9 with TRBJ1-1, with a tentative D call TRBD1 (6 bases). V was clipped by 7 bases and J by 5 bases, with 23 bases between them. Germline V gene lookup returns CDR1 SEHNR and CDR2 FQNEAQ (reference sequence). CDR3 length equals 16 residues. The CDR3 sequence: CASIIHGTLERTEAFF. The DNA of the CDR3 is TGTGCCAGCATCATCCACGGGACACTCGAGAGGACTGAAGCTTTCTTT.

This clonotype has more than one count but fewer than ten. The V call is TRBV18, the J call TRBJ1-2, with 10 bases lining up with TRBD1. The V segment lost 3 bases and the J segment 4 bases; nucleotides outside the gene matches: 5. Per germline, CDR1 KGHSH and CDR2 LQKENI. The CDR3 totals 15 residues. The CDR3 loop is CASSPDRGQSYGYTF. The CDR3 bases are TGTGCCAGCTCACCTGACAGGGGGCAGAGCTATGGCTACACCTTC.